Each of the 8 T cell receptor beta chains below was sequenced from the same sample in a study of STAT5B mutations in CD4+ large granular lymphocyte leukemia. The method was immunoSEQ multiplex PCR; TCRdb's version includes in-frame clones alone and lacks a portion of them. The table has under 35,000 clones, 65% to 70% seen once. The sequencing input was CD4+ T cells from blood buffy coats. The receptors come from a human donor in good health.

The rearrangement uses TRBV7-2 and TRBJ2-3, with TRBD2 matching over 15 bases. The V gene end was trimmed by 4 bases and the J gene end by 5 bases; junction bases not matched to a gene: 4. This CDR3 has 16 residues. Germline V CDR1 and CDR2: SGHTA, FQGNSA. The CDR3 nucleotides are TGTGCCAGCAGCTCGGGGACTAGCGGGGGGAGAGATACGCAGTATTTT. It yields the protein CASSSGTSGGRDTQYF.

The gene calls are TRBV11-2 and TRBJ2-3, with no clear D. Trimming took 2 bases from V and 2 from J, leaving 11 bases between them. Per the germline V gene, CDR1 is SGHAT and CDR2 is FQNNGV. The CDR3 runs to 15 residues. CDR3 sequence: CASSLSYGTTDTQYF. The CDR3 coding sequence is TGTGCCAGCAGCTTAAGTTACGGCACCACAGATACGCAGTATTTT.

The J gene is TRBJ1-3, the V gene TRBV10-3; TRBD1 matches at 7 bases. Germline CDR1 ENHRY, CDR2 SYGVKD. The CDR3 is 13 amino acids. V shed 9 bases, J shed 1 base, and the junction held 3 bases outside the gene matches. The CDR3 reads CAITGDSGNTIYF. For the CDR3, the DNA is TGTGCCATTACAGGGGATTCTGGAAACACCATATATTTT.

The chain joins TRBV5-1 to TRBJ2-3; 8 bases fit TRBD2. This CDR3 comprises 15 residues. V was clipped by 4 bases and J by 2 bases; unmatched bases: 6. The V gene's germline CDR1 is SGHRS and CDR2 YFSETQ. The CDR3 loop reads CASSPPTSDTDTQYF. CDR3 DNA sequence: TGCGCCAGCAGCCCACCGACTAGCGACACAGATACGCAGTATTTT. The full variable domain, its missing parts supplied by reference TRBV5-1 and TRBJ2-3, is KAGVTQTPRYLIKTRGQQVTLSCSPISGHRSVSWYQQTPGQGLQFLFEYFSETQRNKGNFPGRFSGRQFSNSRSEMNVSTLELGDSALYLCASSPPTSDTDTQYFGPGTRLTVL.

The genes are TRBV18 and TRBJ1-4, with 8 positions matching TRBD1. The CDR3 totals 15 residues. The trim removed 2 bases at V and 3 bases at J, leaving 2 bases unmatched. Germline-derived CDR1 and CDR2 are KGHSH and LQKENI. This CDR3 is CASSPIQGANEKLFF. CDR3 nucleotide sequence: TGTGCCAGCTCACCAATACAGGGGGCTAATGAAAAACTGTTTTTT.

This chain connects TRBV18 to TRBJ2-3; no reliable D call. Germline lookup yields CDR1 KGHSH and CDR2 LQKENI. This CDR3 region has 13 residues. V shed 6 bases and J shed 1 base, with 8 bases lying between them. The CDR3 region has the DNA TGTGCCAGCTCTCCCCAAGGCACAGATACGCAGTATTTT. Translated, it gives CASSPQGTDTQYF.

The genes are TRBV5-4 and TRBJ1-3, with D hard to call. This CDR3 region has 15 residues. The germline V gene encodes CDR1 SGHNT and CDR2 YYREEE (reference sequence). The V end lost 0 bases, the J end lost 2 bases, and 9 bases lay between the germline ends. The CDR3 nucleotides read TGTGCCAGCAGCTTGGGAGGGTCGGCTGGAAACACCATATATTTT. Its translation: CASSLGGSAGNTIYF.

The chain has TRBV29-1 and TRBJ2-2; 11 nucleotides align to TRBD2. The CDR3 loop spans 14 amino acids. The junction had 6 bases not matched to a gene; V was cut back by 5 bases and J by 7 bases. Per the germline V gene, CDR1 is SQVTM and CDR2 is ANQGSEA. The CDR3 DNA reads as TGCAGCGTTCGAGGACTAGCGGGCTTCGGGGAGCTGTTTTTT. Translation: CSVRGLAGFGELFF.